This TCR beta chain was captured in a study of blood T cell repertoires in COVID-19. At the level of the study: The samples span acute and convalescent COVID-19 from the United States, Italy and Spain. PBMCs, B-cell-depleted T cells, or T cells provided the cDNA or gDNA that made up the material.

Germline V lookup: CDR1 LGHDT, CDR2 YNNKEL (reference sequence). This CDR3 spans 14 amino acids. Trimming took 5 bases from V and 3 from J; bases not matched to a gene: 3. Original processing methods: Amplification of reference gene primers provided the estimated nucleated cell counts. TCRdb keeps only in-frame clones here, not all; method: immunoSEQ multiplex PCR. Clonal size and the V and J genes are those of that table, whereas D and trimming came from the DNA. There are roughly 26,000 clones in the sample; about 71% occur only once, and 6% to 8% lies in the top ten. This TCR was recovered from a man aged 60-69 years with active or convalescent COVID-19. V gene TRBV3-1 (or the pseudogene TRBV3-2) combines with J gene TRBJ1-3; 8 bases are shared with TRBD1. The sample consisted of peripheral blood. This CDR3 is CASSFGQGGNTIYF. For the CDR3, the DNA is TGTGCCAGCAGCTTTGGACAGGGTGGAAACACCATATATTTT.